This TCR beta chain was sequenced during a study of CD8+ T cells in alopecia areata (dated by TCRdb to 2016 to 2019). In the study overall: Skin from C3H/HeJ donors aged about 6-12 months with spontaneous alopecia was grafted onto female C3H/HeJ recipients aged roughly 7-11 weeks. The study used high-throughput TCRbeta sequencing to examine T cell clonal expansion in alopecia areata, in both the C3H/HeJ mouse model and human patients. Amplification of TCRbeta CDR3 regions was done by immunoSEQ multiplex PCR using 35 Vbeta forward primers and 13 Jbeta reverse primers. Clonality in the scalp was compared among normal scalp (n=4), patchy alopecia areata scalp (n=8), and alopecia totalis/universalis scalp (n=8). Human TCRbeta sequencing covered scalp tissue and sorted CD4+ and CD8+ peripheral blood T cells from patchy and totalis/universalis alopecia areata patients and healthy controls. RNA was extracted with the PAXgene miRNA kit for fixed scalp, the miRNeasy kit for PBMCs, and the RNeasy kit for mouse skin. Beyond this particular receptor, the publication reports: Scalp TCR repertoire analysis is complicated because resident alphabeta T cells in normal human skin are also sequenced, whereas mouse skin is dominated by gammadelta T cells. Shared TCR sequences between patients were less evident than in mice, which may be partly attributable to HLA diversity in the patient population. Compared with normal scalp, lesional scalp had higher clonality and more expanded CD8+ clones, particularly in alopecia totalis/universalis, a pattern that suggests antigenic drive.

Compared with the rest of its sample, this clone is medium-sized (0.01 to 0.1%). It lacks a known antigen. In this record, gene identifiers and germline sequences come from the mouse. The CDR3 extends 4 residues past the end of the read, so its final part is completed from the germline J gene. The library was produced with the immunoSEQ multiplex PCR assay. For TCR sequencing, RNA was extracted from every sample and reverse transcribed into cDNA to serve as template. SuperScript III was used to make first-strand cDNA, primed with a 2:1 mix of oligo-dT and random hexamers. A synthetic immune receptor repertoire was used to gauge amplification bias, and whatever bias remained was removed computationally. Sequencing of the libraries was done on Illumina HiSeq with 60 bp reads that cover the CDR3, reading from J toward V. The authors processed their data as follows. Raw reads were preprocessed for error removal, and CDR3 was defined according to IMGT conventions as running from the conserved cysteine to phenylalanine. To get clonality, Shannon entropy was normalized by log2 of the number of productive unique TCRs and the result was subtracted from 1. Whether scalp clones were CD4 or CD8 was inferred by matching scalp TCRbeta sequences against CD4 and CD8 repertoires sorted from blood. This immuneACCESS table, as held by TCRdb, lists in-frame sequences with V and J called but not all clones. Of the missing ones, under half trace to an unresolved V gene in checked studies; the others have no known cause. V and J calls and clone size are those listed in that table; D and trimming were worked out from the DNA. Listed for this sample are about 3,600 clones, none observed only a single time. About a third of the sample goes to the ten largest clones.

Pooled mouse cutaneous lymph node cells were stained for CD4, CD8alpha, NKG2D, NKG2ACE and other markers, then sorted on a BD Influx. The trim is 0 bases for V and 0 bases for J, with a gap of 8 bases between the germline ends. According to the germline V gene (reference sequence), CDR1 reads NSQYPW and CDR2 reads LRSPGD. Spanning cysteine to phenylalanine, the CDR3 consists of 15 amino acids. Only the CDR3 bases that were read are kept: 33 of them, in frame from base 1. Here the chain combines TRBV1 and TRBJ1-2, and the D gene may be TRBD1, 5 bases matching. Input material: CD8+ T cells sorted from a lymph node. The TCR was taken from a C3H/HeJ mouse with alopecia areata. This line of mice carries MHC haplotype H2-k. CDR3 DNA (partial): TGCACCTGCAGTGCAGAGCAGGGAGCAAACTCC. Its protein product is CTCSAEQGANS. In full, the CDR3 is CTCSAEQGANSDYTF.